The entry below gives a single T cell receptor beta chain sequence along with its context. How the authors handled the data: It was from reference gene primer amplification that nucleated cell counts were estimated. Repertoires were generated with immunoSEQ multiplex PCR, while TCRdb's copy carries only in-frame clones and drops some. The DNA gave D and trimming, while V, J and clone size come from that table. In the table there are about 120,000 clones, roughly 90% of which are singletons. This specimen comes from a study of blood T cell repertoires in COVID-19. On the study more broadly: COVID-19 samples from acute and convalescent phases originated in the United States, Italy and Spain. Sources were T cells, B-cell-depleted T cells, or PBMCs; the material itself was cDNA or gDNA.

The V gene's germline CDR1 is MGHRA and CDR2 YSYEKL. The trim removed 4 bases at V and 0 bases at J, leaving 9 bases unmatched. The CDR3 has 18 amino acids. This clonotype originated in a human donor with acute or convalescent COVID-19. The donor label of this sample is uncertain. V and J are TRBV4-1 and TRBJ1-6; TRBD1 matches at 7 bases. The sequenced sample consisted of peripheral blood. The CDR3 reads CASSRSGQLSSYNSPLHF. In nucleotides, the CDR3 is TGCGCCAGCAGCCGGTCGGGACAGCTGAGCTCCTATAATTCACCCCTCCACTTT.